The 20 T cell receptor beta chains below were found in one sample sequenced in a study of T-cell reconstitution after alpha-beta-depleted transplantation in children. Library preparation (for TCRbeta) was performed with unique molecular identifiers. From the PCR reads, TCRdb called clonotypes with MiXCR, one entry per CDR3 protein. Seen here are around 410,000 distinct CDR3 sequences, 9.5% to 13% observed once, and the top ten hold approximately 5%. This sample comprised PBMCs from the stem cell graft donor, obtained from the stem cell graft. The receptors shown here come from a human donor who donated a stem cell graft to a child with acute myeloid leukemia.

Comments on this clonotype: A read error may account for a junction end that differs from germline. V and J are TRBV25-1 and TRBJ2-3; 10 bases line up with TRBD1. Per the germline V gene, CDR1 is MGHDK and CDR2 is SYGVNS. This CDR3 is 14 amino acids long. CDR3 loop: CASSRDRGTGTQYF. Written as DNA, the CDR3 is TGTGCCAGCAGCCGGGACAGGGGCACAGGTACGCAGTATTTT.

The rearrangement joins TRBV6-5 to TRBJ2-3; no clear D. V was clipped by 4 bases and J by 2 bases, with 10 bases between them. This CDR3 has 14 amino acids. Germline assignment: CDR1 MNHEY and CDR2 SVGAGI. The CDR3 reads CASSWTPHTDTQYF. DNA of the CDR3: TGTGCCAGCAGTTGGACGCCACACACAGATACGCAGTATTTT.

This clonotype appeared many times. V is TRBV5-6 and J is TRBJ1-1; tentative D call: TRBD1 (6 bases). The CDR3 is made up of 14 amino acids. V was pared by 0 bases and J by 3 bases, with 9 bases between. Looked up from germline, CDR1 is SGHDT and CDR2 is YYEEEE. The CDR3 DNA sequence: TGTGCCAGCAGCTTGGTAAGGGGGGACACTGAAGCTTTCTTT. Amino acids: CASSLVRGDTEAFF.

This clonotype was detected once. The J gene is TRBJ1-1, the V gene TRBV14; D call uncertain. The germline gives CDR1 SGHDN, CDR2 FVKESK. V lost 0 bases to trimming and J lost 1 base, with 9 bases between them. This CDR3 has 15 residues. In DNA, the CDR3 is TGTGCCAGCAGCCAAGAGTGCGGATCGAACACTGAAGCTTTCTTT. This gives the protein CASSQECGSNTEAFF.

This clonotype was picked up many times. It may be a read error: a sequence one base away is much more abundant. The gene calls are TRBV3-1 and TRBJ2-2; D remains ambiguous. Germline-derived CDR1 and CDR2 are LGHDT and YNNKEL (reference sequence). This CDR3 region has 18 residues. The V and J ends lost 11 bases and 6 bases respectively, with 31 bases between them. The CDR3 nucleotides are TGTGCCTTCCGAGTTCGAGGTTTCTCCGGGTCCGGTGCCGGGGAGCTGTTTTTT. This codes for CAFRVRGFSGSGAGELFF.

This rearrangement joins TRBV5-1 to TRBJ2-1, with 9 bases matching TRBD2. Germline V gene sequence: CDR1 SGHRS, CDR2 YFSETQ. V shed 0 bases and J 9 bases; nucleotides not matched to a gene: 16. The CDR3 sequence is 18 residues long. CDR3: CASSLGLQSSGAGGEQFF. CDR3 coding DNA: TGCGCCAGCAGCTTGGGACTTCAGTCTAGCGGGGCCGGGGGTGAGCAGTTCTTC. The full variable domain, rest sourced from reference TRBV5-1 and TRBJ2-1, is KAGVTQTPRYLIKTRGQQVTLSCSPISGHRSVSWYQQTPGQGLQFLFEYFSETQRNKGNFPGRFSGRQFSNSRSEMNVSTLELGDSALYLCASSLGLQSSGAGGEQFFGPGTRLTVL.

The rearrangement links TRBV20-1 to TRBJ2-1; D is undetermined. There are 13 residues in the CDR3. V was cut by 7 bases and J by 3 bases, with 13 bases left in between. Germline values: CDR1 DFQATT, CDR2 SNEGSKA (reference sequence). The CDR3 region is CSGALENYNEQFF. The DNA of the CDR3 is TGCAGTGGGGCGCTAGAGAACTACAATGAGCAGTTCTTC.

This clonotype was seen at least ten times. The DNA for the CDR3 is TGCGCCAGCAGCCAAGAGAAGACTAGCGGTGCAGATACGCAGTATTTT. It specifies CASSQEKTSGADTQYF. This chain uses TRBV4-1 with TRBJ2-3; 9 bases are a match to TRBD2. CDR3 size: 16 residues. Trimming at V came to 0 bases and at J to 4 bases, leaving 5 bases not matched to a gene. Germline V gene lookup returns CDR1 MGHRA and CDR2 YSYEKL.

This clonotype was seen more than once but under ten times. The chain links TRBV20-1 to TRBJ2-1; 10 bases agree with TRBD2. The germline gives CDR1 DFQATT, CDR2 SNEGSKA (reference sequence). This CDR3 is 17 amino acids long. The ends lost 0 bases at V and 4 bases at J; junction bases unmatched: 9. The CDR3 DNA is TGCAGTGCTAGAGAAAAAGGACTAGCGGCCCTTTACAATGAGCAGTTCTTC. As protein: CSAREKGLAALYNEQFF.

This chain links TRBV27 with TRBJ2-1, with TRBD2 identical over 10 bases. The CDR3 runs 14 residues. With 10 bases clipped from V and 7 bases from J, the junction kept 10 bases outside the gene matches. Germline CDR1 and CDR2: MNHEY and SMNVEV (reference sequence). CDR3 residues: CATSPGLARNEQFF. CDR3 sequence (DNA): TGTGCCACCTCGCCGGGACTAGCGAGGAATGAGCAGTTCTTC.

This clonotype has only a few counts. The chain recombines TRBV12-1 with TRBJ2-5; TRBD1 is the table's D call and was not checked against the DNA. TRBV12-1 is a pseudogene segment. The CDR3 is 17 amino acids. The CDR3 loop is CASSPRVLDWVVQTQYF. The CDR3 region has the DNA TGTGCCAGCAGCCCTCGGGTCCTGGACTGGGTCGTCCAGACCCAGTACTTC.

This clonotype has more than one count but fewer than ten. The genes are TRBV6-1 and TRBJ2-3; TRBD2 agrees at 8 bases. The CDR3 sequence is 17 residues long. With V trimmed by 5 bases and J by 6 bases, 16 bases remained unmatched. Germline-derived CDR1 and CDR2 are MNHNS and SASEGT. The CDR3 nucleotides are TGTGCCAGCAGTCGGCTAGCGGGCGTCGCCTGGGAGGATACGCAGTATTTT. Translating gives CASSRLAGVAWEDTQYF.

In its sample, this clonotype was seen a few times. The chain has TRBV7-9 and TRBJ2-3; D may be TRBD1 (6 bases). Germline lookup yields CDR1 SEHNR and CDR2 FQNEAQ (reference sequence). The CDR3 is made up of 14 amino acids. V lost 4 bases and J 5 bases, leaving 13 bases between the germline ends. The chain's CDR3 is CASSWDTGRDTQYF. In nucleotides, the CDR3 is TGTGCCAGCAGCTGGGACACGGGCCGAGATACGCAGTATTTT.

This clonotype was picked up a small number of times. The chain joins TRBV21-1 to TRBJ2-7. TRBV21-1 is a documented pseudogene. This CDR3 has 13 amino acids. The CDR3, as DNA: TGTGCCAGCAGCAACCACAGAATCTACGAGCAGTACTTC. Translating gives CASSNHRIYEQYF.

This clonotype has more than one count but fewer than ten. V is TRBV18 and J is TRBJ2-1, with 9 bases lining up with TRBD2. Trimming removed 3 bases from V and 8 bases from J; junction bases left unmatched: 5. Per germline, CDR1 KGHSH and CDR2 LQKENI. The CDR3 runs to 14 residues. In DNA, the CDR3 is TGTGCCAGCTCACCGCGGGAGGGCCCCCATGAGCAGTTCTTC. Protein product: CASSPREGPHEQFF.

The chain is built from TRBV27 and TRBJ2-4; perhaps D is TRBD1 or TRBD2 (5 bases each). The germline V gene encodes CDR1 MNHEY and CDR2 SMNVEV (reference sequence). V was shortened by 3 bases and J by 7 bases, with 19 bases between the two germline ends. The CDR3 is 16 residues long. The CDR3 DNA reads as TGTGCCAGCAGTTTCTTGTCTGGGGACGAGGTCAACATTCAGTACTTC. Amino acid sequence: CASSFLSGDEVNIQYF.

This clonotype was seen more than once but under ten times. The chain recombines TRBV5-1 with TRBJ2-7, with 10 bases matching TRBD1. In germline, CDR1 is SGHRS, CDR2 YFSETQ. The CDR3 covers 15 residues. After removal of 4 bases from V and 2 bases from J, the junction contained 6 bases not matched to a gene. In DNA form, the CDR3 reads TGCGCCAGCAGCCAAGGAGGGACAGGGGCCTACGAGCAGTACTTC. Translating gives CASSQGGTGAYEQYF.

In this sample, this clonotype turned up a few times. The V call is TRBV15, the J call TRBJ1-5, with TRBD1 matching over 10 bases. Germline values: CDR1 LNHNV, CDR2 YYDKDF (reference sequence). The CDR3 is made up of 17 amino acids. The junction had 7 bases not matched to a gene; V was cut back by 3 bases and J by 2 bases. This CDR3 is CATSSPGQGFGNQPQHF. In DNA, the CDR3 is TGTGCCACCAGCAGCCCGGGACAGGGGTTCGGCAATCAGCCCCAGCATTTT.

This chain connects TRBV20-1 to TRBJ1-3; D remains ambiguous. CDR1 is DFQATT, CDR2 SNEGSKA, per germline (reference sequence). The CDR3 has 14 residues. V was trimmed by 6 bases and J by 0 bases, leaving 12 bases between them. The CDR3 spells CSAPLSLSGNTIYF. The CDR3 coding sequence is TGCAGTGCCCCGTTGAGCCTCTCTGGAAACACCATATATTTT.

In its sample, this clonotype was seen a few times. The chain couples TRBV7-8 to TRBJ2-7, with 9 positions matching TRBD2. This CDR3 spans 15 amino acids. Per the germline V gene, CDR1 is SGHVS and CDR2 is FQNEAQ. Trimming cost V 1 base and J 5 bases; bases outside gene matches: 6. The CDR3 DNA follows: TGTGCCAGCAGCTTAGAGGCGGGAGGGCCCAACGAGCAGTACTTC. This codes for CASSLEAGGPNEQYF.